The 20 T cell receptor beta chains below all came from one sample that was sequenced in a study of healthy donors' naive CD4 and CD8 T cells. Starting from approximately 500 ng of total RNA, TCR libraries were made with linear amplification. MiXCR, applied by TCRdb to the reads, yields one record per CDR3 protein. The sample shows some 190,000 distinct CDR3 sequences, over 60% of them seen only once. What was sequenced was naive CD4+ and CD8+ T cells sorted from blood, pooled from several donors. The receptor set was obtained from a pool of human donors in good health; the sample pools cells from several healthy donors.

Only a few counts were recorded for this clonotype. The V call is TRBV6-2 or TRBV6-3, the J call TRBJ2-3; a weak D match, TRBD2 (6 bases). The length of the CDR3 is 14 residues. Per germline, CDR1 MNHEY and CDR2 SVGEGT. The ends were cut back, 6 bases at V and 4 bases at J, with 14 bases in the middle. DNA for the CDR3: TGTGCCAGCAGGACTAGGCCCTCGGCAGATACGCAGTATTTT. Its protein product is CASRTRPSADTQYF.

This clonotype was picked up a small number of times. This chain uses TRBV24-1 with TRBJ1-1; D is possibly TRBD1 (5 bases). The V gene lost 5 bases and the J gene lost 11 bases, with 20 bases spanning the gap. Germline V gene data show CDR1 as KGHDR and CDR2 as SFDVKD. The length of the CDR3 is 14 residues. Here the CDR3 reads CATSALDRTRAAFF. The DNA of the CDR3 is TGTGCCACCAGTGCCCTTGACAGAACCCGTGCGGCTTTCTTT.

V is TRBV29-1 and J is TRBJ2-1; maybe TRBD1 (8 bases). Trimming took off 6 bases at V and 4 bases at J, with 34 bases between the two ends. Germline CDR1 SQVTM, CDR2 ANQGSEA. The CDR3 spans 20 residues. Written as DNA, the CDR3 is TGCAGCGTCCTCGAGAGAGCGGGACAGGCCACTGTCCCGAATTACAATGAGCAGTTCTTC. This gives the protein CSVLERAGQATVPNYNEQFF.

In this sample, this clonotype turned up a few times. CDR3 residues: CASSYSGTGGYEQYF. The CDR3 DNA is TGTGCCAGCAGTTACTCCGGGACAGGGGGCTACGAGCAGTACTTC. The chain recombines TRBV6-5 with TRBJ2-7; the match to TRBD1 covers 11 bases. Germline values: CDR1 MNHEY, CDR2 SVGAGI. This CDR3 is built from 15 residues. V lost 0 bases to trimming and J lost 3 bases; unmatched junction nucleotides: 1.

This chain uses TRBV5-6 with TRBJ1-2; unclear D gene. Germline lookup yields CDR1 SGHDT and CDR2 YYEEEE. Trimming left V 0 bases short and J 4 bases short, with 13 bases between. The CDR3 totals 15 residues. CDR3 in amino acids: CASSLAVSMFYGYTF. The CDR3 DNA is TGTGCCAGCAGCTTGGCCGTCTCCATGTTCTATGGCTACACCTTC.

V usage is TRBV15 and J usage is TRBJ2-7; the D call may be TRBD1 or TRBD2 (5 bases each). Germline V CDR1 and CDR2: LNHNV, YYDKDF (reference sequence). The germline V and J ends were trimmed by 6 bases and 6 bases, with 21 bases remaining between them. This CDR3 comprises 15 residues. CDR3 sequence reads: CATSRMGDWVSEQYF. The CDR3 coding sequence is TGTGCCACCAGTCGAATGGGGGATTGGGTTTCCGAGCAGTACTTC.

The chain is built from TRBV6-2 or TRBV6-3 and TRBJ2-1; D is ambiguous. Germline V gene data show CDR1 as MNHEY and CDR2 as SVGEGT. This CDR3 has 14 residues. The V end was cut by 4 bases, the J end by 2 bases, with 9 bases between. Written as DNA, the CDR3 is TGTGCCAGCAGTTTGAGGCAGACCTACAATGAGCAGTTCTTC. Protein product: CASSLRQTYNEQFF.

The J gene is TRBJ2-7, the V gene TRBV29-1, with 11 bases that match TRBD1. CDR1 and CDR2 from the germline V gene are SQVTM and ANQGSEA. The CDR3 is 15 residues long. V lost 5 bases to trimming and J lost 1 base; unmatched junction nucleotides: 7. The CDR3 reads CSVPLGDRGSYEQYF. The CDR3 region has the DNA TGCAGCGTTCCTTTGGGGGACAGGGGGTCCTACGAGCAGTACTTC.

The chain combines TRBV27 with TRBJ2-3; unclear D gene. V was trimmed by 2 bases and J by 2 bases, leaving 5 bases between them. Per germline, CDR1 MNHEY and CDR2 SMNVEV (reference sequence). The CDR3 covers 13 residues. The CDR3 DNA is TGTGCCAGCAGTTTAAAGGACACAGATACGCAGTATTTT. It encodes CASSLKDTDTQYF.

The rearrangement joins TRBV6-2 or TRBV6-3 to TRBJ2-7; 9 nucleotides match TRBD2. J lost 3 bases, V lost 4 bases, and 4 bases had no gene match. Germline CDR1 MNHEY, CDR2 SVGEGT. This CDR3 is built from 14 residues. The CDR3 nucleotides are TGTGCCAGCAGTTCCCTAGCGGGACTCTACGAGCAGTACTTC. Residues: CASSSLAGLYEQYF.

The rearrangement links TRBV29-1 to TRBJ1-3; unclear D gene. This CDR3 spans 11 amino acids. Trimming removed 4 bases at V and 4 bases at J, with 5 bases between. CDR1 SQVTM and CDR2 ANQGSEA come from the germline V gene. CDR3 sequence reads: CSVVGGNTIYF. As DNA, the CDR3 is TGCAGCGTTGTTGGGGGAAACACCATATATTTT.

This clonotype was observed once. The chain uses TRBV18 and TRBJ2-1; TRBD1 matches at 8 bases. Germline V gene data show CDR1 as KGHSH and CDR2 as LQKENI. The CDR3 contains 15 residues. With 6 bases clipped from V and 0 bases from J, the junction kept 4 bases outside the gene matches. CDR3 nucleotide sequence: TGTGCCAGCTCGCTACAGGGGGGCTCCTACAATGAGCAGTTCTTC. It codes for CASSLQGGSYNEQFF.

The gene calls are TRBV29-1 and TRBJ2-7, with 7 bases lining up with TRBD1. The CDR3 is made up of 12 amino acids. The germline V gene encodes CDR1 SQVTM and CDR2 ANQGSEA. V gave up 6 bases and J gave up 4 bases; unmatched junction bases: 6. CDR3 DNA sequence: TGCAGCGTGGGACAGCGAGGATACGAGCAGTACTTC. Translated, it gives CSVGQRGYEQYF.

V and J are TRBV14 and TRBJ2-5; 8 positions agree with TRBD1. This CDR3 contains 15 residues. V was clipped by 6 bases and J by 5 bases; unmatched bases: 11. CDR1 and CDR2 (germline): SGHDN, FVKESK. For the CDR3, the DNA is TGTGCCAGCAGTTTCAGCAGGGGGCGTGGGGAGACCCAGTACTTC. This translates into CASSFSRGRGETQYF.

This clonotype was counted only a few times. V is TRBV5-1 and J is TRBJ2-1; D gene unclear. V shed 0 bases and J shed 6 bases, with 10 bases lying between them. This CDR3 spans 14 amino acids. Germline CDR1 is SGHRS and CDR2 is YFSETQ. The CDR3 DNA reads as TGCGCCAGCAGCTTGGCCCAGGTATTCAATGAGCAGTTCTTC. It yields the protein CASSLAQVFNEQFF.

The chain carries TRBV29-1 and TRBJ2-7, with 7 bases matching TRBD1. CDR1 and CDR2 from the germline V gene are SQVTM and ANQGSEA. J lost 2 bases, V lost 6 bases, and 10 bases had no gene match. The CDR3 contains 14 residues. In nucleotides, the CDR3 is TGCAGCGTGACATCCGGGACAGCCCCCTACGAGCAGTACTTC. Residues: CSVTSGTAPYEQYF.

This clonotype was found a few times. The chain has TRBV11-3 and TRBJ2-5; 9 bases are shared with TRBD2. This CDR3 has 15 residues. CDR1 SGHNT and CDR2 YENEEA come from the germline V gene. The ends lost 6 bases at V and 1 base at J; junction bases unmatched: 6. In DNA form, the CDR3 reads TGTGCCAGCAGACAAAGACTAGCGGCCCAAGAGACCCAGTACTTC. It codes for CASRQRLAAQETQYF.

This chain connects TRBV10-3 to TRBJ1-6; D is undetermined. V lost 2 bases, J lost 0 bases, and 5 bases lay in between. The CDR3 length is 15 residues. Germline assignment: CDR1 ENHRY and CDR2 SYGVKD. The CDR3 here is CAISEESSYNSPLHF. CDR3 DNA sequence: TGTGCCATCAGTGAGGAGAGCTCCTATAATTCACCCCTCCACTTT.

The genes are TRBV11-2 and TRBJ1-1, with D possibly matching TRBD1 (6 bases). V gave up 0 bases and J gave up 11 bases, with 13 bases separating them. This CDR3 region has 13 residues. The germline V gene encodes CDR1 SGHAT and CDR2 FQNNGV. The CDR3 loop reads CASSLDNRVPAFF. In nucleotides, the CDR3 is TGTGCCAGCAGCTTAGATAACAGGGTTCCCGCTTTCTTT.

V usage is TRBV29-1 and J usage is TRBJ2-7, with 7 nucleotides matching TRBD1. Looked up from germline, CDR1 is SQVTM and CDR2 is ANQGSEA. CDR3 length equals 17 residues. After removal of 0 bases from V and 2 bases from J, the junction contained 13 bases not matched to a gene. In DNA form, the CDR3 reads TGCAGCGTTGAAGACGGACAGGCCCCATCGGGACCCTACGAGCAGTACTTC. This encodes CSVEDGQAPSGPYEQYF.